These 14 T cell receptor beta chains came from one sample sequenced in a study of Ad26.COV2.S vaccination and SARS-CoV-2 variants. Regarding treatment: roughly 20 received Ad26.COV2.S at low or high dose, single or two shots; roughly 5 received placebo; per-sample allocation not given. Sampling was performed 63 days after the first vaccine or placebo injection. Profiling relied on immunoSEQ multiplex PCR, and the TCRdb table lists in-frame clones only, not all of them. The sample contains hundreds of thousands of clones, approximately 90% of which appear only once. This material consisted of peripheral blood, taken in a trial of Ad26.COV2.S vaccine versus placebo. The source is a person aged 18-60 years who received the Ad26.COV2.S COVID-19 vaccine or a placebo.

The V and J genes are TRBV5-1 and TRBJ2-1; TRBD1 matches at 9 bases. CDR1 and CDR2 from the germline V gene are SGHRS and YFSETQ. The CDR3 has 14 amino acids. Unmatched junction bases numbered 6, after V lost 4 bases and J lost 7 bases. CDR3 sequence reads: CASSGGQGWNEQFF. CDR3 DNA sequence: TGCGCCAGCAGCGGGGGACAGGGTTGGAATGAGCAGTTCTTC.

The rearrangement joins TRBV5-4 to TRBJ1-1, with D perhaps TRBD1 (6 bases). Germline assignment: CDR1 SGHNT and CDR2 YYREEE (reference sequence). There are 15 residues in the CDR3. V was cut by 5 bases and J by 1 base, with 15 bases left in between. Here the CDR3 reads CASRMDIGGNTEAFF. The CDR3 DNA sequence: TGTGCCAGCAGGATGGATATAGGGGGGAACACTGAAGCTTTCTTT.

The V call is TRBV24-1, the J call TRBJ1-5, with D uncertain. Germline V gene sequence: CDR1 KGHDR, CDR2 SFDVKD. The CDR3 totals 12 residues. Trimming took 6 bases from V and 4 from J, leaving 6 bases between them. Here the CDR3 reads CATSFGNQPQHF. The CDR3 DNA is TGTGCCACCAGTTTCGGGAATCAGCCCCAGCATTTT.

This chain uses TRBV29-1 with TRBJ2-1; 10 positions match TRBD2. The V gene's germline CDR1 is SQVTM and CDR2 ANQGSEA. With V trimmed by 6 bases and J by 6 bases, 8 bases remained unmatched. CDR3 size: 14 residues. CDR3 protein: CSVDGTSEGNEQFF. CDR3 nucleotides: TGCAGCGTCGATGGGACTAGCGAAGGCAATGAGCAGTTCTTC.

V gene TRBV5-5 combines with J gene TRBJ1-5; D remains unclear. The CDR3 is 14 residues long. Germline CDR1 is SGHKS and CDR2 is YYEKEE (reference sequence). V was shortened by 4 bases and J by 4 bases, with 12 bases between the two germline ends. In nucleotides, the CDR3 is TGTGCCAGCAGCCCCGGACGGGTAAATCAGCCCCAGCATTTT. Translation gives CASSPGRVNQPQHF.

The gene calls are TRBV19 and TRBJ1-2; TRBD1 matches at 10 bases. The germline V gene has CDR1 LNHDA and CDR2 SQIVND (reference sequence). Losses at the gene ends were 6 bases for V and 7 bases for J; bases not matched to a gene: 8. CDR3 length equals 14 residues. For the CDR3, the DNA is TGTGCCAGTAGGACCGGGACAGGGGTTTTTGGCTACACCTTC. This codes for CASRTGTGVFGYTF.

This chain links TRBV28 with TRBJ2-5; no clear D gene. Deletions cut 5 bases from V and 5 bases from J, with 12 bases between. Germline V gene lookup returns CDR1 MDHEN and CDR2 SYDVKM. CDR3 size: 13 residues. The CDR3 sequence is CASSGRVRETQYF. CDR3 nucleotides: TGTGCCAGCAGTGGTCGGGTCCGGGAGACCCAGTACTTC.

The rearrangement links TRBV27 to TRBJ1-1; D uncertain. This CDR3 spans 13 amino acids. Germline V gene lookup returns CDR1 MNHEY and CDR2 SMNVEV (reference sequence). V was shortened by 7 bases and J by 4 bases, with 13 bases between the two germline ends. This CDR3 reads CASNQPGGTEAFF. In DNA form, the CDR3 reads TGTGCCAGCAACCAGCCGGGCGGCACTGAAGCTTTCTTT.

The rearrangement links TRBV7-6 to TRBJ2-5, with 7 bases identical to TRBD2. The CDR3 runs to 16 residues. With 2 bases clipped from V and 3 bases from J, the junction kept 9 bases outside the gene matches. Germline V gene data show CDR1 as SGHVS and CDR2 as FNYEAQ. The CDR3 here is CASSLIPPSGEETQYF. CDR3 in DNA: TGTGCCAGCAGCTTAATCCCCCCTAGCGGTGAAGAGACCCAGTACTTC.

This clone was picked up one time. The CDR3 nucleotides are TGTGCCAGCAGCAACCGACATAGACAGGTCAGGAAGGGAGCTTTCTTT. Residues: CASSNRHRQVRKGAFF. V and J are TRBV7-8 and TRBJ1-1; TRBD1 is a possible D gene (6 bases). CDR1 is SGHVS and CDR2 is FQNEAQ in the germline V gene. V lost 5 bases and J lost 10, with 26 bases in between. The CDR3 runs to 16 residues.

The gene calls are TRBV5-1 and TRBJ1-5, with 7 positions matching TRBD1. The V and J ends lost 5 bases and 3 bases, in that order; junction bases with no gene match: 8. The CDR3 is 15 residues long. Germline values: CDR1 SGHRS, CDR2 YFSETQ. DNA of the CDR3: TGCGCCAGCAGAAATACAGGGGACCCCAATCAGCCCCAGCATTTT. This translates into CASRNTGDPNQPQHF.

The chain has TRBV19 and TRBJ1-1; D not certain. Looked up from germline, CDR1 is LNHDA and CDR2 is SQIVND (reference sequence). Trimming took 5 bases from V and 1 from J, leaving 14 bases between them. The CDR3 loop spans 15 amino acids. CDR3 sequence reads: CASSPDDGWNTEAFF. As DNA, the CDR3 is TGTGCCAGTAGTCCAGACGACGGATGGAACACTGAAGCTTTCTTT.

As regards this clone: The junction differs from germline at one of its ends, possibly a read error. The chain employs TRBV6-2 or TRBV6-3 and TRBJ2-7, with D uncertain. Germline values: CDR1 MNHEY, CDR2 SVGEGT. The CDR3 has 12 amino acids. The CDR3 DNA sequence: TGTGCCACCAGTCCACCCTCCTACGAGCAGTACTTC. It translates to CATSPPSYEQYF.

This clone showed up just a few times. The V gene is TRBV19, the J gene TRBJ1-1, with 8 bases identical to TRBD1. Losses at the gene ends were 1 base for V and 4 bases for J; bases not matched to a gene: 14. The germline CDR1 and CDR2 sequences are LNHDA and SQIVND (reference sequence). There are 18 residues in the CDR3. CDR3 residues: CASSIALGQGARGTEAFF. DNA of the CDR3: TGTGCCAGTAGTATAGCCCTTGGCCAGGGGGCGCGTGGCACTGAAGCTTTCTTT. The full variable domain, in which reference TRBV19 and TRBJ1-1 provide the parts outside the CDR3, is DGGITQSPKYLFRKEGQNVTLSCEQNLNHDAMYWYRQDPGQGLRLIYYSQIVNDFQKGDIAEGYSVSREKKESFPLTVTSAQKNPTAFYLCASSIALGQGARGTEAFFGQGTRLTVV.